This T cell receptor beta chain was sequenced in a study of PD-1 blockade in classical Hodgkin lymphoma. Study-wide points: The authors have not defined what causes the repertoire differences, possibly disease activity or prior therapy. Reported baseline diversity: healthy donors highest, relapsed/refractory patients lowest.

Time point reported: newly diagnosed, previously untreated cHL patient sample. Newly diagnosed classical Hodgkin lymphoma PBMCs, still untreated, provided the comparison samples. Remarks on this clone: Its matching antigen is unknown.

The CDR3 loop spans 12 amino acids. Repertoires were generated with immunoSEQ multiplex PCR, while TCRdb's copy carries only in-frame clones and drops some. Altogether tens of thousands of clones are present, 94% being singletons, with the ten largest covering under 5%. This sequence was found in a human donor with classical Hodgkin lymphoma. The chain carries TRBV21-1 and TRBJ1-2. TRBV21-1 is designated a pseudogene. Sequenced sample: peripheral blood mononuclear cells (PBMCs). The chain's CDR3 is CASSRGGKSYTF. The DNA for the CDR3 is TGTGCCAGCTCCAGGGGAGGGAAGAGCTACACCTTC.